Listed below are T cell receptor beta chains from one sample, sequenced in a study of prognosis after radiotherapy for stage I lung cancer. Each CDR3 protein gets one entry after TCRdb re-called the multiplex PCR reads with MiXCR. The profile covers about 26,000 distinct CDR3 sequences, with about 30% appearing a single time and roughly a third taken by the ten largest. Sample: PBMCs, taken before or after stereotactic body radiation therapy (not recorded which). Source of these receptors: a donor of 50 years or more with non-small cell lung cancer. The CDR3 runs from the conserved cysteine through the conserved F or W. A D gene is named only where the DNA matches it firmly. Only some rows state a clone size, as once, few, many or a class for expanded clones.

v_gene: TRBV11-3
abundance: many
d_gene: TRBD2
j_gene: TRBJ2-1
CDR3nt: TGTGCCAGCAGCTTATCGGGGGGGAATGAGCAGTTCTTC
CDR3aa: CASSLSGGNEQFF

v_gene: TRBV14
abundance: many
d_gene: NA
j_gene: TRBJ1-6
CDR3nt: TGTGCCAGCAGCCAAGACCGGGAGCATAATTCACCCCTCCACTTT
CDR3aa: CASSQDREHNSPLHF

v_gene: TRBV5-1
abundance: NA
d_gene: NA
j_gene: TRBJ2-7
CDR3nt: TGCGCCAGCAGCTTGGAGGGTAAAGAGCAGTACTTC
CDR3aa: CASSLEGKEQYF

v_gene: TRBV19
abundance: many
d_gene: NA
j_gene: TRBJ1-5
CDR3nt: TGTGCCAGTAGTAGCGGGGTTGGTCAGCCCCAGCATTTT
CDR3aa: CASSSGVGQPQHF

v_gene: TRBV5-6
abundance: many
d_gene: NA
j_gene: TRBJ2-7
CDR3nt: TGTGCCAGCAGCTTGGGAAGGTCCGCTCTGGGGTACGAGCAGTACTTC
CDR3aa: CASSLGRSALGYEQYF

v_gene: TRBV6-1
abundance: many
d_gene: NA
j_gene: TRBJ2-3
CDR3nt: TGTGCCAGCATTTCCGGGCCGTATGCAGATACGCAGTATTTT
CDR3aa: CASISGPYADTQYF

v_gene: TRBV12-3/TRBV12-4
abundance: few
d_gene: NA
j_gene: TRBJ1-6
CDR3nt: TGTGCCAGCAGTTTAGAGGGGCGGAATTCACCCCTCCACTTT
CDR3aa: CASSLEGRNSPLHF

v_gene: TRBV5-1
abundance: NA
d_gene: TRBD1
j_gene: TRBJ2-3
CDR3nt: TGCGCCAGCAGCCTACTGGACAGGGTGCAAGATACGCAGTATTTT
CDR3aa: CASSLLDRVQDTQYF

v_gene: TRBV4-2
abundance: NA
d_gene: TRBD2
j_gene: TRBJ2-1
CDR3nt: TGTGCCAGCAGCCAAGGACTAGCGTGGTTAAATGAGCAGTTCTTC
CDR3aa: CASSQGLAWLNEQFF

v_gene: TRBV7-2
abundance: once
d_gene: TRBD2
j_gene: TRBJ2-7
CDR3nt: TGTGCCAGCAGCCCGGGGAGGGCCCACGAGCAGTACTTC
CDR3aa: CASSPGRAHEQYF

v_gene: TRBV11-1
abundance: many
d_gene: NA
j_gene: TRBJ2-3
CDR3nt: TGTGCCAGCAATTTCGACAGCCATACGCAGTATTTT
CDR3aa: CASNFDSHTQYF

v_gene: TRBV7-3
abundance: many
d_gene: TRBD1
j_gene: TRBJ1-2
CDR3nt: TGTGCCAGCAGCTCCGGACAGGGTTATGGCTACACCTTC
CDR3aa: CASSSGQGYGYTF

v_gene: TRBV7-9
abundance: NA
d_gene: TRBD1
j_gene: TRBJ2-2
CDR3nt: TGTGCCAGCAGTCAAGACAGGGTCGTCGGGGAGCTGTTTTTT
CDR3aa: CASSQDRVVGELFF

v_gene: TRBV5-8
abundance: many
d_gene: TRBD1
j_gene: TRBJ2-1
CDR3nt: TGTGCCAGCAGCCGAGGGGGCGCAGCCTACAATGAGCAGTTCTTC
CDR3aa: CASSRGGAAYNEQFF

v_gene: TRBV5-1
abundance: many
d_gene: NA
j_gene: TRBJ2-3
CDR3nt: TGCGCCAGCAGCTTAGCGGACCCCACAGATACGCAGTATTTT
CDR3aa: CASSLADPTDTQYF

v_gene: TRBV12-3/TRBV12-4
abundance: many
d_gene: NA
j_gene: TRBJ1-1
CDR3nt: TGTGCCAGCAGTTCAAACAGGGCCACTGAAGCTTTCTTT
CDR3aa: CASSSNRATEAFF

v_gene: TRBV6-1
abundance: once
d_gene: NA
j_gene: TRBJ1-2
CDR3nt: TGTGCCAGCAGTGACCTGGCAGAAGGAGGTGGCTACACCTTC
CDR3aa: CASSDLAEGGGYTF

v_gene: TRBV28
abundance: NA
d_gene: NA
j_gene: TRBJ2-3
CDR3nt: TGTGCCAGCAGTTTAGATCTCGGAGGGGGGCTGGGCGCAGATACGCATTATTTT
CDR3aa: CASSLDLGGGLGADTHYF

v_gene: TRBV30
abundance: many
d_gene: NA
j_gene: TRBJ1-2
CDR3nt: TGTGCCTGGAGTGTTGGGGGGCCCTATGGCTACACCTTC
CDR3aa: CAWSVGGPYGYTF

v_gene: TRBV7-9
abundance: many
d_gene: NA
j_gene: TRBJ2-1
CDR3nt: TGTGCCAGCAGCCGGGACCTCCTTCCCTACAATGAGCAGTTCTTC
CDR3aa: CASSRDLLPYNEQFF

v_gene: TRBV7-2
abundance: many
d_gene: TRBD2
j_gene: TRBJ2-5
CDR3nt: TGTGCCAGCAGCCTCCAGCGGGGGCCTCAAGAGACCCAGTACTTC
CDR3aa: CASSLQRGPQETQYF

v_gene: TRBV5-1
abundance: NA
d_gene: NA
j_gene: TRBJ2-7
CDR3nt: TGTGCCAGCAGCTCGGTAGCCCCCTCCTACGAGCAGTACTTC
CDR3aa: CASSSVAPSYEQYF

v_gene: TRBV5-1
abundance: many
d_gene: TRBD1
j_gene: TRBJ2-3
CDR3nt: TGCGCCAGCAGCTTGGGACAGGGTTCAGATACGCAGTATTTT
CDR3aa: CASSLGQGSDTQYF

v_gene: TRBV5-1
abundance: many
d_gene: NA
j_gene: TRBJ2-7
CDR3nt: TGCGCCAGCAGAGTCGGGGACGTCCTATACGAGCAGTACTTC
CDR3aa: CASRVGDVLYEQYF

v_gene: TRBV11-3
abundance: many
d_gene: NA
j_gene: TRBJ1-3
CDR3nt: TGTGCCAGCAGCTTATTGGACTGGGACACCATATATTTT
CDR3aa: CASSLLDWDTIYF

v_gene: TRBV12-3/TRBV12-4
abundance: many
d_gene: NA
j_gene: TRBJ1-5
CDR3nt: TGTGCCAGCAGTCGGGACTGGAATCAGCCCCAGCATTTT
CDR3aa: CASSRDWNQPQHF

v_gene: TRBV18
abundance: many
d_gene: TRBD1
j_gene: TRBJ1-5
CDR3nt: TGTGCCAGCTCCCCTTGGGGGACAGGGGATTATCAGCCCCAGCATTTT
CDR3aa: CASSPWGTGDYQPQHF